One and the same sample provided the 24 T cell receptor beta chains below, sequenced in a study of control samples from healthy donors and cancer patients. Libraries were prepared by immunoSEQ multiplex PCR; TCRdb keeps only in-frame clonotypes and omits some of them. The sample carries approximately 120,000 clones, roughly 87% recorded once. The material sequenced was blood. The source of these receptors is a man in his late teens or twenties in good health.

The gene calls are TRBV5-1 and TRBJ2-1; the match to TRBD2 covers 7 bases. Trimming removed 4 bases from V and 0 bases from J; junction bases left unmatched: 1. The CDR3 runs to 14 residues. Germline V CDR1 and CDR2: SGHRS, YFSETQ. CDR3 sequence (DNA): TGCGCCAGCAGCGGCGGGAGCTCCTACAATGAGCAGTTCTTC. It encodes CASSGGSSYNEQFF.

The chain joins TRBV2 to TRBJ1-3; D gene ambiguous. The ends were cut back, 6 bases at V and 2 bases at J, with 8 bases in the middle. Per germline, CDR1 SNHLY and CDR2 FYNNEI. The CDR3 extends over 13 amino acids. CDR3 coding DNA: TGTGCCAGCAGGCCGGAGGCTGGAAACACCATATATTTT. The encoded protein is CASRPEAGNTIYF.

V is TRBV13 and J is TRBJ2-5, with 8 positions matching TRBD2. Germline CDR1 and CDR2: PRHDT and FYEKMQ (reference sequence). V dropped 4 bases and J dropped 4; count of bases not matched to a gene: 11. The CDR3 loop spans 16 amino acids. CDR3 DNA: TGTGCCAGCAGCTCACCTCGGGAGGGCCGAGGAGAGACCCAGTACTTC. It specifies CASSSPREGRGETQYF.

This clone was observed once. The chain joins TRBV9 to TRBJ2-5, with D tentatively TRBD1 (5 bases). Germline assignment: CDR1 SGDLS and CDR2 YYNGEE. V was clipped by 0 bases and J by 1 base, with 7 bases between them. The CDR3 is 14 residues long. The CDR3, as DNA: TGTGCCAGCAGCGTAGGAACAGGCCAAGAGACCCAGTACTTC. It translates to CASSVGTGQETQYF.

The chain combines TRBV15 with TRBJ1-4, with D possibly TRBD1 on 5 matching bases. The CDR3 consists of 16 residues. CDR1 is LNHNV and CDR2 is YYDKDF in the germline V gene (reference sequence). V gave up 5 bases and J gave up 3 bases, with 16 bases separating them. DNA for the CDR3: TGTGCCACCAGCCCGACTCGACCGGGGGCTAATGAAAAACTGTTTTTT. This codes for CATSPTRPGANEKLFF.

The chain employs TRBV30 and TRBJ1-5; TRBD1 agrees at 11 bases. J was trimmed by 0 bases and V by 2 bases; bases with no gene match: 12. Germline assignment: CDR1 GTSNPN and CDR2 SVGIG (reference sequence). This CDR3 is built from 19 residues. CDR3 bases: TGTGCCTGGAGTCGAGACCGGACAGGGGGCTCGAATAGCAATCAGCCCCAGCATTTT. This translates into CAWSRDRTGGSNSNQPQHF.

This sequence joins TRBV15 and TRBJ2-7, with 12 positions matching TRBD2. The CDR3 loop spans 15 amino acids. The V gene's germline CDR1 is LNHNV and CDR2 YYDKDF (reference sequence). V dropped 2 bases and J dropped 5; count of bases not matched to a gene: 4. CDR3 coding DNA: TGTGCCACCAGCAGATCCACTAGCGGGGGGAACGAGCAGTACTTC. Translation gives CATSRSTSGGNEQYF.

This clone was recorded once. The rearrangement uses TRBV7-3 and TRBJ2-3; 12 nucleotides line up with TRBD2. With 0 bases clipped from V and 2 bases from J, the junction kept 3 bases outside the gene matches. This CDR3 contains 17 residues. The V gene's germline CDR1 is SGHTA and CDR2 FQGTGA. CDR3 protein: CASSLTSSGRVTDTQYF. For the CDR3, the DNA is TGTGCCAGCAGCTTAACGTCTAGCGGGAGGGTCACAGATACGCAGTATTTT. Looking up the rest from reference TRBV7-3 and TRBJ2-3 gives the full variable domain: GAGVSQTPSNKVTEKGKYVELRCDPISGHTALYWYRQSLGQGPEFLIYFQGTGAADDSGLPNDRFFAVRPEGSVSTLKIQRTERGDSAVYLCASSLTSSGRVTDTQYFGPGTRLTVL.

The chain employs TRBV19 and TRBJ1-1; the D is unclear. V lost 0 bases to trimming and J lost 4 bases, with 6 bases between them. The germline V gene has CDR1 LNHDA and CDR2 SQIVND (reference sequence). The CDR3 runs 13 residues. CDR3: CASSIEGGTEAFF. The CDR3 DNA sequence: TGTGCCAGTAGTATAGAGGGAGGCACTGAAGCTTTCTTT.

CDR3 bases: TGTGCCAGCAGTTTTGGCGGGAGAATTTACAATGAGCAGTTCTTC. Translation gives CASSFGGRIYNEQFF. J is TRBJ2-1 and V is TRBV11-2; TRBD2 aligns across 7 bases. The ends lost 6 bases at V and 4 bases at J; junction bases unmatched: 9. This CDR3 comprises 15 residues. CDR1 is SGHAT and CDR2 is FQNNGV in the germline V gene.

V and J are TRBV24-1 and TRBJ2-3; D possibly corresponds to TRBD2 (5 bases). This CDR3 comprises 17 residues. V lost 4 bases and J 1 base, leaving 17 bases between the germline ends. Germline V gene sequence: CDR1 KGHDR, CDR2 SFDVKD. The CDR3 is CATSDTQRRDRTDTQYF. CDR3 nucleotide sequence: TGTGCCACCAGTGACACACAACGCCGGGATCGCACAGATACGCAGTATTTT.

V is TRBV10-1 and J is TRBJ2-7; D is perhaps TRBD2 (6 bases). This CDR3 region has 16 residues. Germline V gene lookup returns CDR1 WNHNN and CDR2 SYGVQD (reference sequence). V lost 0 bases, J lost 3 bases, and 15 bases lay in between. CDR3 loop: CASSESGGSGLYEQYF. The CDR3 DNA is TGCGCCAGCAGTGAGTCGGGGGGTAGTGGGCTCTACGAGCAGTACTTC.

This clone has a single count. V gene TRBV12-3 or TRBV12-4 combines with J gene TRBJ1-1; 9 nucleotides line up with TRBD1. V dropped 9 bases and J dropped 4; count of bases not matched to a gene: 6. CDR3 length: 13 residues. CDR3 sequence: CASKIQGATEAFF. In nucleotides, the CDR3 is TGTGCCAGTAAAATACAGGGGGCCACTGAAGCTTTCTTT.

V and J are TRBV6-5 and TRBJ2-2; 8 bases fit TRBD2. CDR3 length: 15 amino acids. Germline CDR1 MNHEY, CDR2 SVGAGI. The ends lost 7 bases at V and 6 bases at J; junction bases unmatched: 10. The CDR3 region has the DNA TGTGCCAGCAACTTTCGCGGGAGGCGTGCCGGGGAGCTGTTTTTT. It yields the protein CASNFRGRRAGELFF.

The table lists this clone with a count of one. The CDR3 DNA reads TGTGCCAGCAGCTTTAGCGGGAGGGCCTGGGGCGAGCAGTACTTC. Its translation is CASSFSGRAWGEQYF. This sequence joins TRBV11-2 and TRBJ2-7; 11 bases line up with TRBD2. This CDR3 has 15 amino acids. Losses at the gene ends were 3 bases for V and 6 bases for J; bases not matched to a gene: 7. The germline V gene encodes CDR1 SGHAT and CDR2 FQNNGV. Full variable domain (outside the CDR3, taken from reference TRBV11-2 and TRBJ2-7): EAGVAQSPRYKIIEKRQSVAFWCNPISGHATLYWYQQILGQGPKLLIQFQNNGVVDDSQLPKDRFSAERLKGVDSTLKIQPAKLEDSAVYLCASSFSGRAWGEQYFGPGTRLTVT.

The chain carries TRBV2 and TRBJ2-7, with TRBD1 as a possible D gene (6 bases). The CDR3 has 13 amino acids. V lost 5 bases and J 3 bases, leaving 11 bases between the germline ends. Germline V lookup: CDR1 SNHLY, CDR2 FYNNEI. The CDR3 protein is CASSRQGNYEQYF. The CDR3 DNA follows: TGTGCCAGCAGTCGGCAGGGGAACTACGAGCAGTACTTC.

The J gene is TRBJ2-7, the V gene TRBV10-3, with D perhaps given as TRBD1 or TRBD2 (5 bases each). The CDR3 is made up of 15 amino acids. From germline, CDR1 is ENHRY and CDR2 SYGVKD. With 6 bases removed from V and 0 bases from J, the gap between germline ends came to 15 bases. The CDR3 DNA reads as TGTGCCATCAGGACCGGGACCTCAAGCTCCTACGAGCAGTACTTC. Protein product: CAIRTGTSSSYEQYF.

The chain combines TRBV5-1 with TRBJ1-1; maybe TRBD1 (5 bases). Deletions cut 3 bases from V and 5 bases from J, with 11 bases between. The germline V gene has CDR1 SGHRS and CDR2 YFSETQ. The CDR3 covers 13 residues. The CDR3 DNA sequence: TGCGCCAGCAGCTCCCAGGGTGGGACTGAAGCTTTCTTT. Its protein product is CASSSQGGTEAFF.

The sample holds one count of this clone. V and J are TRBV30 and TRBJ1-4; the D gene is possibly TRBD1 (6 bases). Germline V gene lookup returns CDR1 GTSNPN and CDR2 SVGIG (reference sequence). The CDR3 totals 15 residues. V lost 4 bases and J lost 8, with 20 bases in between. CDR3 in amino acids: CAWNQGGGGSEKLFF. The CDR3 DNA follows: TGTGCCTGGAATCAAGGGGGGGGAGGTAGCGAAAAACTGTTTTTT.

The chain couples TRBV7-9 to TRBJ2-5; D gene ambiguous. The germline V gene has CDR1 SEHNR and CDR2 FQNEAQ (reference sequence). The CDR3 has 14 residues. Trimming left V 1 base short and J 2 bases short, with 8 bases between. CDR3 loop: CASSLVAFQETQYF. The CDR3 region has the DNA TGTGCCAGCAGCTTAGTGGCATTTCAAGAGACCCAGTACTTC.

The CDR3 DNA follows: TGTGCCACCAGTGATTCAAGCGGGAGGGCCTTAGATACGCAGTATTTT. Protein product: CATSDSSGRALDTQYF. The V and J genes are TRBV24-1 and TRBJ2-3; 10 bases agree with TRBD2. The germline V gene encodes CDR1 KGHDR and CDR2 SFDVKD. There are 16 residues in the CDR3. Unmatched junction bases numbered 6, after V lost 2 bases and J lost 5 bases.

The rearrangement links TRBV10-2 to TRBJ2-3; perhaps TRBD2 as D (6 bases). This CDR3 region has 15 residues. Trimming left V 6 bases short and J 6 bases short, with 19 bases between. Germline values: CDR1 WSHSY, CDR2 SAAADI. This CDR3 reads CASRLTVGTVDTQYF. The CDR3 nucleotides are TGCGCCAGCAGGTTAACAGTTGGGACTGTGGATACGCAGTATTTT.

This clone was seen just once. The chain links TRBV5-4 to TRBJ1-1, with D possibly TRBD1 on 5 matching bases. Trimming pared 1 base from V and 0 bases from J, leaving 10 bases between. This CDR3 has 15 amino acids. Germline assignment: CDR1 SGHNT and CDR2 YYREEE (reference sequence). CDR3 residues: CASSLSGTVNTEAFF. The CDR3 region has the DNA TGTGCCAGCAGCTTGTCCGGGACGGTGAACACTGAAGCTTTCTTT.

This chain links TRBV6-5 with TRBJ2-7; a possible D gene is TRBD2 (6 bases). The CDR3 consists of 13 residues. Trimming removed 7 bases at V and 2 bases at J, with 12 bases between. Per the germline V gene, CDR1 is MNHEY and CDR2 is SVGAGI. The CDR3 sequence is CASTQGGTYEQYF. As DNA, the CDR3 is TGTGCCAGCACCCAGGGCGGGACCTACGAGCAGTACTTC.